This section outlines one TCR beta chain sequence together with its context. This CDR3 has 15 amino acids. Trimming at V came to 1 base and at J to 5 bases, leaving 3 bases not matched to a gene. Germline V gives CDR1 SGHNT, CDR2 YYREEE (reference sequence). This table comes from immunoSEQ multiplex PCR, and its TCRdb copy is limited to in-frame clones, with some not included. The top ten clones hold over 0.25% of a sample with around 75,000 clones, around 90% of them seen once. The source of the sample is a study of T cell changes during pregnancy in multiple sclerosis. The sequence derives from a female donor in good health, enrolled as a control in a pregnancy study. Sequenced here: CD4+ T cells from peripheral blood mononuclear cells, sampled in the third trimester of pregnancy. The chain employs TRBV5-4 and TRBJ2-1; 10 nucleotides agree with TRBD2. CDR3: CASSLRLAGDNEQFF. The CDR3 nucleotides are TGTGCCAGCAGCTTGAGGCTAGCGGGGGACAATGAGCAGTTCTTC. The full variable domain, with the rest looked up from reference TRBV5-4 and TRBJ2-1, is ETGVTQSPTHLIKTRGQQVTLRCSSQSGHNTVSWYQQALGQGPQFIFQYYREEENGRGNFPPRFSGLQFPNYSSELNVNALELDDSALYLCASSLRLAGDNEQFFGPGTRLTVL.